Here is one T cell receptor (beta chain) with its context. This clone has a handful of counts. Its antigen is not yet known. The sample holds no much larger clone one base away, and base qualities are not on file. The data were taken from a study of graft-versus-host responses after intestinal transplantation (dated by TCRdb to 2020 to 2022). General notes on the study: The transplants that recipients got were multivisceral, liver-intestinal, or isolated intestinal. After intestinal transplantation, graft-versus-host and host-versus-graft alloreactive T cell clones were followed in the graft, circulation and bone marrow using bulk TCR-beta CDR3 sequencing. A peak of at least 4% donor T cells among recipient peripheral blood mononuclear cells was the definition used for donor T cell macrochimerism. Rather than being sequenced by the commercial service, samples from three later patients were sequenced in-house on an Illumina MiSeq and processed with MiXCR. The cohort enrolled 24 intestinal transplant recipients, one of whom was a retransplant, and 3 patients without pretransplant specimens were excluded. Every recipient was given anti-thymocyte globulin induction, followed by around three years of maintenance tacrolimus and steroids. Alloreactive clones were identified by sequencing pre-transplant mixed lymphocyte reaction products and comparing them with unstimulated pre-transplant donor and recipient T cells.

Preparation of the library involved the immunoSEQ multiplex PCR assay. For most patients, genomic DNA was isolated with the Qiagen DNeasy Blood and Tissue Kit and shipped frozen to Adaptive Biotechnologies for TCR sequencing. High-throughput TCR-beta CDR3 sequencing of genomic DNA from most patients was performed by Adaptive Biotechnologies. Processing in the source paper ran as follows. TCR sequencing data were retrieved from Adaptive's ImmunoSEQ software for roughly 17 patients, whereas a few other patients were processed with MiXCR and VDJtools. To correct CD4 versus CD8 sorting errors, sequences present in both subsets at a frequency ratio below 5:1 were removed. CDR3 nucleotide sequences shared between donor and recipient were removed because their origin could not be assigned. To count as alloreactive, a clone needed at least 2-fold expansion over unstimulated cells and a minimum CFSE-low frequency of 0.002% (template counts) or 0.001% (read counts). Clones detected in sequenced pre-transplant spleen, lymph node, or MLR CFSE-low populations of the donor or recipient were defined as mappable. Cumulative frequency of alloreactive clones was calculated as a percentage of all sequences weighted by copy number. Drawn from immuneACCESS, this table holds only the in-frame rearrangements with V and J called that TCRdb kept. Clones are partly lost; checked studies trace under half to an unresolved V gene and leave the rest unexplained. Clone size and the V and J calls come from that table; the DNA yielded D and trimming. In all, the sample holds more than 85,000 clones, and 85% to 95% of those were seen once. The biggest ten clones account for over 0.06% of the sample.

On the study overall, not on this receptor specifically: The conclusions were limited by the relatively low number and heterogeneity of the intestinal transplant patients. Early after transplant, declines in HvG clones were associated with peak levels of circulating GvH clones. High GvH to HvG T cell clonal ratios were observed in the allografts of patients with donor T cell macrochimerism. GvH clones were found in recipient bone marrow, and some of the GvH clones appeared earlier in ileal mucosa or blood, which is consistent with an intestinal mucosal origin.

This specimen's time point label, per the study, means: cells obtained before transplantation from donor or recipient. CD3+CD4+ and CD3+CD8+ populations were FACS-sorted from unstimulated pre-transplant donor and recipient cells taken from spleen or lymph nodes. The sequence derives from a human donor who was the organ donor for an intestinal transplant. The input for sequencing was unstimulated CD8+ T cells sorted from spleen or lymph node cells, taken before transplant.

The sequence in DNA is TGCAGCGTTGGGACAGGGCCATCTGGAAACACCATATATTTT. It encodes CSVGTGPSGNTIYF. The receptor chain draws on TRBV29-1 and TRBJ1-3; 8 of the junction bases match TRBD1. Inclusive of the bounding cysteine and phenylalanine, the CDR3 is 14 residues long. The retained sequence is limited to the CDR3, 42 bases, with the frame set at the first base. Based on the germline V gene, the CDR1 and CDR2 sequences are SQVTM and ANQGSEA. Germline trimming: 4 bases from V, 1 base from J; junction bases outside gene matches: 3.